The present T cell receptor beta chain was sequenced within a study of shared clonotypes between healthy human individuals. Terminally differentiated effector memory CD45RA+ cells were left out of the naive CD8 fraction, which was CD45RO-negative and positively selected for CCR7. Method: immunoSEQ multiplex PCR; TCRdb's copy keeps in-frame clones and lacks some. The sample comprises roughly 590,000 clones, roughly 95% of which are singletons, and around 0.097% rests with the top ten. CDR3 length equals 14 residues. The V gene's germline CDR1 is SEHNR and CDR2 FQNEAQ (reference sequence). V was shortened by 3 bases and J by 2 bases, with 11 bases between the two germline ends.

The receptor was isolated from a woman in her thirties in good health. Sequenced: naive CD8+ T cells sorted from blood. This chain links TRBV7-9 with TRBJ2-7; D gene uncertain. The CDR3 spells CASSFLGPAYEQYF. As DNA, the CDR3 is TGTGCCAGCAGCTTTTTGGGCCCGGCCTACGAGCAGTACTTC.